This TCR beta chain was sequenced for a study of blood T cell repertoires in COVID-19. Study information: COVID-19 samples collected from the United States, Italy and Spain covered acute and convalescent phases. From T cells, B-cell-depleted T cells, or PBMCs came the material, which was cDNA or gDNA.

The authors' processing: Using reference gene primer amplification, nucleated cell counts were estimated. This table comes from immunoSEQ multiplex PCR, and its TCRdb copy is limited to in-frame clones, with some not included. V, J and clone size reflect that table, while D and trimming were determined from the DNA. The table lists approximately 300,000 clones, 89% of them singletons. Germline CDR1 LNHDA, CDR2 SQIVND (reference sequence). With 5 bases removed from V and 5 bases from J, the gap between germline ends came to 16 bases. This CDR3 is built from 14 residues. Sequenced sample: peripheral blood. This clonotype was sampled from a man aged 18 to 29 who had recovered from COVID-19. J is TRBJ2-7 and V is TRBV19; weak D call: TRBD1 (6 bases). The DNA for the CDR3 is TGTGCCAGTAGTGATAACAGGGTCTTGAACGAGCAGTACTTC. It is translated as CASSDNRVLNEQYF.